Presented here are 14 T cell receptor beta chains from one specimen sequenced in a study of response to subunit inactivated influenza vaccine. TCRdb processed the RT-PCR reads anew with MiXCR; each CDR3 protein has one entry. This table has some 300,000 distinct CDR3 sequences, about 20% appearing once. The sequences come from PBMCs from blood, collected roughly 20 months after vaccination. The origin of the receptors is a man in his fifties or sixties who received an inactivated influenza vaccine.

The V and J genes are TRBV5-1 and TRBJ1-2, with 7 bases lining up with TRBD1. This CDR3 comprises 15 residues. Germline V CDR1 and CDR2: SGHRS, YFSETQ. Trimming removed 3 bases from V and 6 bases from J; junction bases left unmatched: 11. This CDR3 reads CASSYGQDLPHGYTF. CDR3 coding DNA: TGCGCCAGCAGCTACGGACAGGACCTACCCCATGGCTACACCTTC.

The sample holds many counts of this clonotype. The CDR3 DNA is TGCGCCAGCAGGGAAATGGGAGCCGGGTCTTACTATGGCTACACCTTC. Protein: CASREMGAGSYYGYTF. The V and J genes are TRBV5-1 and TRBJ1-2, with D hard to call. Germline-derived CDR1 and CDR2 are SGHRS and YFSETQ. The V end lost 5 bases, the J end lost 3 bases, and 20 bases lay between the germline ends. The CDR3 sequence is 16 residues long.

CDR3 coding DNA: TGTGCCAGCAGAGCCGGACGGATCTCCTACGAGCAGTACTTC. Its protein is CASRAGRISYEQYF. The chain employs TRBV5-6 and TRBJ2-7; the D is unclear. The CDR3 has 14 amino acids. V was clipped by 5 bases and J by 0 bases, with 12 bases between them. Germline CDR1 is SGHDT and CDR2 is YYEEEE.

The chain combines TRBV4-3 with TRBJ1-1; 7 bases agree with TRBD1. The CDR3 length is 16 residues. V lost 0 bases, J lost 11 bases, and 15 bases stayed unmatched. The germline V gene has CDR1 LGHNA and CDR2 YSLEER. The CDR3 coding sequence is TGCGCCAGCAGCCAAGATACAACCCCCGGGGTCAGGGGGGCTTTCTTT. The encoded protein is CASSQDTTPGVRGAFF.

By share, this clonotype ranks as medium-sized. This rearrangement joins TRBV11-2 to TRBJ1-1; D remains unclear. The CDR3 sequence is 14 residues long. Between the trimmed V and J ends, which lost 6 bases and 0 bases, there was a span of 11 bases. The V gene's germline CDR1 is SGHAT and CDR2 FQNNGV. Here the CDR3 DNA reads TGTGCCAGCAGTCGGACCCCTTTGAACACTGAAGCTTTCTTT. Its translation is CASSRTPLNTEAFF.

This clonotype was seen only a few times. This chain links TRBV12-3 or TRBV12-4 with TRBJ1-2; TRBD1 agrees at 7 bases. The trim removed 6 bases at V and 4 bases at J, leaving 8 bases unmatched. This CDR3 has 14 amino acids. In DNA form, the CDR3 reads TGTGCCAGCAGCACCGGGACAGATGTCTATGGCTACACCTTC. Protein: CASSTGTDVYGYTF.

This clonotype showed up many times. V is TRBV5-1 and J is TRBJ1-5; no firm D call. The germline V gene encodes CDR1 SGHRS and CDR2 YFSETQ. V dropped 0 bases and J dropped 0 bases, with 7 bases sitting between them. This CDR3 region has 15 residues. The CDR3 DNA reads TGCGCCAGCAGCTTGGGGCAATTTAGCAATCAGCCCCAGCATTTT. It yields the protein CASSLGQFSNQPQHF. Based on the CDR3 plus reference TRBV5-1 and TRBJ1-5, the full variable domain is KAGVTQTPRYLIKTRGQQVTLSCSPISGHRSVSWYQQTPGQGLQFLFEYFSETQRNKGNFPGRFSGRQFSNSRSEMNVSTLELGDSALYLCASSLGQFSNQPQHFGDGTRLSIL.

This rearrangement joins TRBV13 to TRBJ2-3; TRBD2 agrees at 7 bases. The V gene's germline CDR1 is PRHDT and CDR2 FYEKMQ (reference sequence). V was pared by 5 bases and J by 4 bases, with 6 bases of the junction left unmatched. This CDR3 spans 14 amino acids. CDR3 loop: CASSASGVSDTQYF. DNA of the CDR3: TGTGCCAGCAGCGCAAGCGGGGTGTCAGATACGCAGTATTTT.

The chain links TRBV7-2 to TRBJ2-1; no reliable D call. With 5 bases removed from V and 7 bases from J, the gap between germline ends came to 9 bases. CDR1 and CDR2 (germline): SGHTA, FQGNSA. The CDR3 has 12 amino acids. Written as DNA, the CDR3 is TGTGCCAGCAGCCCCCAGAAAAATGAGCAGTTCTTC. As protein: CASSPQKNEQFF.

This chain connects TRBV6-2 or TRBV6-3 to TRBJ2-1, with 11 nucleotides matching TRBD1. The germline gives CDR1 MNHEY, CDR2 SVGEGT. Losses at the gene ends were 0 bases for V and 7 bases for J; bases not matched to a gene: 8. The CDR3 loop spans 17 amino acids. The CDR3 nucleotides read TGTGCCAGCAGTTACTCTCCGGGACAGGGGGGATCAAATGAGCAGTTCTTC. Translated: CASSYSPGQGGSNEQFF.

The sample holds a few counts of this clonotype. The V and J genes are TRBV12-3 or TRBV12-4 and TRBJ2-1; a weak D match, TRBD2 (5 bases). Between the trimmed V and J ends, which lost 5 bases and 8 bases, there was a span of 10 bases. The CDR3 consists of 12 residues. The CDR3 loop is CASSTTRHEQFF. Written as DNA, the CDR3 is TGTGCCAGCAGTACTACTAGACATGAGCAGTTCTTC.

This clonotype has only a few counts. The CDR3 DNA follows: TGTGCCAGCAGCTTAGAGATTAAGGCTGGAGCCTCCGGGCGAGCTTTCTTT. It is translated as CASSLEIKAGASGRAFF. The rearrangement links TRBV11-2 to TRBJ1-1; D unclear. The CDR3 has 17 residues. The V end was cut by 0 bases, the J end by 10 bases, with 24 bases between. The V gene's germline CDR1 is SGHAT and CDR2 FQNNGV.

This clonotype was seen a handful of times. The chain combines TRBV6-6 with TRBJ1-6, with D tentatively TRBD1 (5 bases). This CDR3 is built from 13 residues. Trimming shortened V by 6 bases and J by 9 bases, and 12 bases separated the two germline ends. In germline, CDR1 is MNHNY, CDR2 SVGAGI (reference sequence). In DNA, the CDR3 is TGTGCCAGCAGAGGGACCTGGGGTTCACCCCTCCACTTT. Residues: CASRGTWGSPLHF.

This clonotype was counted many times. The rearrangement joins TRBV20-1 to TRBJ1-1; perhaps TRBD1 as D (5 bases). Germline assignment: CDR1 DFQATT and CDR2 SNEGSKA (reference sequence). The CDR3 covers 15 residues. Between the trimmed V and J ends, which lost 3 bases and 0 bases, there was a span of 14 bases. Written as DNA, the CDR3 is TGCAGTGCTAGGACAGCATTCGACATGAACACTGAAGCTTTCTTT. Translated: CSARTAFDMNTEAFF.